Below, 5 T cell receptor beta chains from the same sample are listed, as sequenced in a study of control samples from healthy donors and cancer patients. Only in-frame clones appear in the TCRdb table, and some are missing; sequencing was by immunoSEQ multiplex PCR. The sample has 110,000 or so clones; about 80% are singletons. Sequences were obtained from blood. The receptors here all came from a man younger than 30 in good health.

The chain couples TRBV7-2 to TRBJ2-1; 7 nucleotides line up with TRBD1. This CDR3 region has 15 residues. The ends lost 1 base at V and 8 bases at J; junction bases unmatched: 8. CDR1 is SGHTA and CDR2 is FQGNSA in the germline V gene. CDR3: CASSLGMGTGDEQFF. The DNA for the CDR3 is TGTGCCAGCAGCTTAGGTATGGGAACAGGGGATGAGCAGTTCTTC.

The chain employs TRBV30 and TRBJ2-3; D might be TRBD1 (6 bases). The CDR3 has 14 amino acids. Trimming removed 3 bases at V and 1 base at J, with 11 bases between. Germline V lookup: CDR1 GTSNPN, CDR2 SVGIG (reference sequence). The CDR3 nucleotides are TGTGCCTGGAGAGTACAGGGTGGCACAGATACGCAGTATTTT. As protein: CAWRVQGGTDTQYF.

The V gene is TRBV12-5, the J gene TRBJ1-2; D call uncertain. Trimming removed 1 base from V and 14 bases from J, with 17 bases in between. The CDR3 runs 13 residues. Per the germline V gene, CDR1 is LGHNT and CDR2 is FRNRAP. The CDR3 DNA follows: TGTGCTAGTGGTTTGGCGGCTTTTAGGCTCGAGACCTTC. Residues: CASGLAAFRLETF.

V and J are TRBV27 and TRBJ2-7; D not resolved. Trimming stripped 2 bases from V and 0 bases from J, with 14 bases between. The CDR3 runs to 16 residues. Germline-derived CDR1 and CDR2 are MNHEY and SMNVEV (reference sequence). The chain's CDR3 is CASSLGPQLSSYEQYF. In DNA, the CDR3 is TGTGCCAGCAGTTTAGGCCCACAATTAAGCTCCTACGAGCAGTACTTC.

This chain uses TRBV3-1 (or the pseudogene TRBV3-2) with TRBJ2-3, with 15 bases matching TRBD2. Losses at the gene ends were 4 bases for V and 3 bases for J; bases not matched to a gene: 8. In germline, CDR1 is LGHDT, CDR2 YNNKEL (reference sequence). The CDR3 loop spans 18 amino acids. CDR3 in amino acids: CASSPGLAGGRITDTQYF. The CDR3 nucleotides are TGTGCCAGCAGCCCAGGACTAGCGGGGGGGCGGATTACAGATACGCAGTATTTT.